One sample yielded the 12 T cell receptor beta chains listed below, sequenced in a study of tumor and adjacent non-tumor tissue in lung cancer. The library came from three nested PCR rounds adapted from ARM-PCR protocols. Each CDR3 protein is one row after TCRdb ran MiXCR on the multiplex PCR reads. Of under 75,000 distinct CDR3 sequences listed, around 70% were seen once; the top ten hold 28%. The template was RNA from unsorted bulk tissue. More than 3 cm separated this lung sample from the edge of the tumor. The source material was distant non-tumor lung tissue. Receptors originate from a woman between 45 and 60 years old with non-small cell lung cancer.

Notes on this clonotype: A clone one base away is much larger, so this may be a read error. The conserved phenylalanine or tryptophan normally closing the CDR3 is absent here, so this likely arose from a read error. The chain couples TRBV11-1 to TRBJ1-1; 9 positions match TRBD1. CDR3 size: 14 residues. V shed 8 bases and J 5 bases; nucleotides not matched to a gene: 9. Germline CDR1 SGHAT, CDR2 FQDESV (reference sequence). CDR3: CASESRDRVTEAFC. The CDR3 DNA reads TGTGCCAGCGAGTCCCGGGACAGGGTAACTGAAGCTTTCTGT.

There are a few counts of this clonotype. No conserved phenylalanine or tryptophan is present at the end of the CDR3, so a read error is the likely explanation. The chain couples TRBV10-3 to TRBJ1-1; 10 nucleotides agree with TRBD1. Germline values: CDR1 ENHRY, CDR2 SYGVKD. The CDR3 covers 15 residues. The chain's CDR3 is CAISTPGQGNTEAFL. DNA for the CDR3: TGTGCCATCAGCACTCCGGGACAGGGGAACACTGAGGCTTTCCTT.

As DNA, the CDR3 is TGTGCCAGCTCACGGGTAACTAGCGGGAGCGATGAGCAGTTCTTC. Protein: CASSRVTSGSDEQFF. This chain links TRBV18 with TRBJ2-1; 11 nucleotides agree with TRBD2. This CDR3 spans 15 amino acids. V lost 4 bases, J lost 8 bases, and 7 bases stayed unmatched. The germline gives CDR1 KGHSH, CDR2 LQKENI.

The chain combines TRBV7-9 with TRBJ2-1, with D tentatively TRBD1 or TRBD2 (5 bases each). Trimming shortened V by 1 base and J by 6 bases, and 13 bases separated the two germline ends. CDR1 is SEHNR and CDR2 is FQNEAQ in the germline V gene (reference sequence). This CDR3 contains 15 residues. The CDR3 protein is CASSLVGYGTNEQFF. The CDR3 DNA reads as TGTGCCAGCAGCTTAGTAGGATATGGGACCAATGAGCAGTTCTTC.

This clonotype appeared a few times. The chain links TRBV28 to TRBJ2-1, with D perhaps matching TRBD1 (5 bases). V gave up 6 bases and J gave up 12 bases, with 15 bases separating them. Germline values: CDR1 MDHEN, CDR2 SYDVKM. This CDR3 has 12 residues. CDR3 sequence (DNA): TGTGCCAGCAGCCTAGATACAAGGGGGCAGTTCTTC. Its protein is CASSLDTRGQFF.

This clonotype occurred many times. The chain couples TRBV10-2 to TRBJ2-1; TRBD1 or TRBD2 may be the D gene (6 bases each). CDR3 length equals 12 residues. V lost 4 bases and J lost 8, with 9 bases in between. Germline V gives CDR1 WSHSY, CDR2 SAAADI. The CDR3 sequence: CASSVGGHEQFF. The CDR3 nucleotides are TGCGCCAGCAGTGTAGGGGGGCATGAGCAGTTCTTC.

Comments on this clonotype: A much larger clone differs by one base, so this may be a read error. The V gene is TRBV20-1, the J gene TRBJ2-1; possibly TRBD2 for D (6 bases). Germline V lookup: CDR1 DFQATT, CDR2 SNEGSKA (reference sequence). There are 14 residues in the CDR3. The CDR3 nucleotides read TGCAGTGTTAGAGACCTAGCGAAGGCCAATGAGCAGTTCTTC. Residues: CSVRDLAKANEQFF.

This clonotype was seen only a few times. At one of its ends the junction is not consistent with the germline gene, which may arise from a read error. This rearrangement joins TRBV11-2 to TRBJ1-5; D gene ambiguous. The CDR3 extends over 15 amino acids. In germline, CDR1 is SGHAT, CDR2 FQNNGV. The CDR3 DNA reads as TGTGCCAGTAGCTTAGCGGGCCGAGGTAATCAGTCCCAGCATTTT. Its translation is CASSLAGRGNQSQHF.

About this clonotype: Its ends do not fully match the called genes, so a read error is possible. The chain links TRBV20-1 to TRBJ2-1; TRBD1 agrees at 7 bases. Germline assignment: CDR1 DFQATT and CDR2 SNEGSKA (reference sequence). This CDR3 region has 13 residues. This CDR3 reads CSAPRGPKNEQFF. As DNA, the CDR3 is TGCAGTGCTCCTAGGGGGCCAAAAAATGAACAGTTCTTC.

Concerning this clonotype: A much larger clone differs from this one at a single base, so this may be a read error. This chain joins TRBV10-3 and TRBJ2-2, with 8 bases aligning to TRBD1. The CDR3 consists of 15 residues. Germline lookup yields CDR1 ENHRY and CDR2 SYGVKD. This CDR3 reads CAIRRGTGNSGELFF. DNA for the CDR3: TGTGCCATCAGGAGGGGGACAGGTAACAGCGGGGAGCTGTTTTTT.

Comment on this clonotype: The junction departs from the called germline gene at one end, perhaps through a read error. V gene TRBV20-1 combines with J gene TRBJ2-1; 9 bases are shared with TRBD2. In germline, CDR1 is DFQATT, CDR2 SNEGSKA (reference sequence). The CDR3 totals 15 residues. CDR3 nucleotides: TGCAGTGCTAGAGATCTTCTAGCGGGGTACAATGGGCAGTTCTTC. Its protein product is CSARDLLAGYNGQFF.

The count of this clonotype is one. The J gene is TRBJ1-1, the V gene TRBV11-2; no firm D call. Germline V gene sequence: CDR1 SGHAT, CDR2 FQNNGV. The CDR3 loop spans 13 amino acids. The V and J ends lost 1 base and 8 bases respectively, with 11 bases between them. The CDR3 DNA reads TGTGCCAGCAGCTTAGTGGATAACAAAGAAGCTTTCTTT. Amino acids: CASSLVDNKEAFF.